The sequence of this T cell receptor (beta chain) was determined in a study of T cell changes during pregnancy in multiple sclerosis. Only in-frame clones appear in the TCRdb table, and some are missing; sequencing was by immunoSEQ multiplex PCR. The table records approximately 79,000 clones, over 85% of them present only once. Germline lookup yields CDR1 SGHTA and CDR2 FQGNSA. The CDR3 extends over 13 amino acids. The V segment lost 5 bases and the J segment 3 bases; nucleotides outside the gene matches: 3. This specimen consisted of peripheral blood, obtained in the second trimester of pregnancy. This receptor was obtained from a female donor in good health, enrolled as a control in a pregnancy study. V gene TRBV7-2 combines with J gene TRBJ1-1, with 7 bases that match TRBD1. The CDR3 reads CASSPDRDTEAFF. The CDR3 DNA reads as TGTGCCAGCAGCCCAGACAGGGACACTGAAGCTTTCTTT.